These 24 T cell receptor beta chains share one sample of origin, sequenced in a study of T cell responses to AZD1222 COVID-19 vaccine. TCRdb's table, derived via immunoSEQ multiplex PCR, lists solely in-frame clones and lacks some. Of 170,000 or so clones listed, approximately 90% are singletons. The sample in question was peripheral blood, obtained on day 0 of AZD1222 vaccination. The receptor set was obtained from an adult in good health.

V and J are TRBV7-3 and TRBJ2-2; no definite D call. The V end was cut by 2 bases, the J end by 3 bases, with 10 bases between. The CDR3 is made up of 15 amino acids. Germline CDR1 SGHTA, CDR2 FQGTGA. This chain's CDR3 is CASSLGHHYTGELFF. CDR3 nucleotide sequence: TGTGCCAGCAGCTTAGGGCACCATTACACCGGGGAGCTGTTTTTT.

The V and J genes are TRBV11-2 and TRBJ2-4; D is perhaps TRBD1 or TRBD2 (5 bases each). Trimming took off 5 bases at V and 2 bases at J, with 10 bases between the two ends. The germline gives CDR1 SGHAT, CDR2 FQNNGV. This CDR3 is built from 14 residues. Here the CDR3 reads CASSLWGTKNIQYF. The CDR3, as DNA: TGTGCCAGCAGCCTTTGGGGGACCAAAAACATTCAGTACTTC.

The chain couples TRBV4-3 to TRBJ2-1; D may be TRBD1 or TRBD2 (6 bases each). V dropped 4 bases and J dropped 3 bases, with 13 bases sitting between them. This CDR3 has 15 amino acids. From germline, CDR1 is LGHNA and CDR2 YSLEER. The CDR3 sequence is CASSPMRDIYNEQFF. CDR3 DNA: TGCGCCAGCAGCCCTATGCGGGACATCTACAATGAGCAGTTCTTC.

A word on this clone: The same CDR3 also results from other DNA sequences found in this sample. The chain carries TRBV3-1 (or the pseudogene TRBV3-2) and TRBJ2-3; 8 bases are shared with TRBD2. The CDR3 runs 15 residues. CDR1 and CDR2 from the germline V gene are LGHDT and YNNKEL (reference sequence). V dropped 8 bases and J dropped 0; count of bases not matched to a gene: 7. CDR3 nucleotides: TGTGCCAGCTCCTCCGGGACTAGAAGCACAGATACGCAGTATTTT. Translated, it gives CASSSGTRSTDTQYF.

The chain recombines TRBV7-3 with TRBJ2-7; D gene unclear. This CDR3 is 14 amino acids long. Trimming took off 2 bases at V and 2 bases at J, with 10 bases between the two ends. Germline V gene data show CDR1 as SGHTA and CDR2 as FQGTGA. CDR3 DNA: TGTGCCAGCAGCTTATATGGCAGCACCTACGAGCAGTACTTC. Translated: CASSLYGSTYEQYF.

The chain carries TRBV29-1 and TRBJ1-5, with D hard to call. The CDR3 loop spans 10 amino acids. Per the germline V gene, CDR1 is SQVTM and CDR2 is ANQGSEA. V lost 4 bases to trimming and J lost 9 bases, with 7 bases between them. The CDR3 nucleotides read TGCAGCGTTGTCCATCTGCCCCAGCATTTT. This encodes CSVVHLPQHF.

This clone came up once. V and J are TRBV27 and TRBJ1-1; unclear D gene. This CDR3 is built from 13 residues. Trimming cost V 4 bases and J 1 base, with 7 bases left between them. The germline V gene encodes CDR1 MNHEY and CDR2 SMNVEV (reference sequence). DNA of the CDR3: TGTGCCAGCAGTTGGAATGGGAACACTGAAGCTTTCTTT. It codes for CASSWNGNTEAFF.

The rearrangement uses TRBV30 and TRBJ1-1, with D hard to call. The CDR3 contains 13 residues. Trimming took 4 bases from V and 0 from J, leaving 9 bases between them. In germline, CDR1 is GTSNPN, CDR2 SVGIG (reference sequence). The CDR3 DNA sequence: TGTGCCTGGACACAGCCGATGAACACTGAAGCTTTCTTT. It yields the protein CAWTQPMNTEAFF.

V is TRBV5-6 and J is TRBJ1-4, with 8 bases identical to TRBD1. Losses at the gene ends were 4 bases for V and 0 bases for J; bases not matched to a gene: 8. The CDR3 loop spans 17 amino acids. Per the germline V gene, CDR1 is SGHDT and CDR2 is YYEEEE. The DNA for the CDR3 is TGTGCCAGCAGCCTTGGACAGGGCTTTGCAACTAATGAAAAACTGTTTTTT. It encodes CASSLGQGFATNEKLFF.

V gene TRBV24-1 combines with J gene TRBJ2-1; D is perhaps TRBD1 (6 bases). Between the trimmed V and J ends, which lost 3 bases and 4 bases, there was a span of 12 bases. The CDR3 totals 15 residues. Germline CDR1 KGHDR, CDR2 SFDVKD. CDR3 loop: CATSDTRTVYNEQFF. The CDR3 nucleotides are TGTGCCACCAGTGATACCCGGACAGTATACAATGAGCAGTTCTTC.

The rearrangement links TRBV6-5 to TRBJ1-2, with D tentatively TRBD1 (6 bases). V lost 6 bases and J lost 8, with 16 bases in between. The CDR3 is 13 residues long. Germline-derived CDR1 and CDR2 are MNHEY and SVGAGI. CDR3 sequence (DNA): TGTGCCAGCAGGGGGGCACCCCGAGTAGGCTACACCTTC. It specifies CASRGAPRVGYTF.

This chain links TRBV9 with TRBJ1-5; tentatively, D is TRBD1 (5 bases). CDR3 length: 15 residues. The V and J ends lost 0 bases and 2 bases respectively, with 9 bases between them. The V gene's germline CDR1 is SGDLS and CDR2 YYNGEE. This CDR3 is CASSVGGDRNQPQHF. CDR3 in DNA: TGTGCCAGCAGCGTAGGCGGGGACCGCAATCAGCCCCAGCATTTT.

The chain uses TRBV24-1 and TRBJ1-1, with 7 bases matching TRBD1. This CDR3 comprises 14 residues. Germline values: CDR1 KGHDR, CDR2 SFDVKD. Losses at the gene ends were 2 bases for V and 3 bases for J; bases not matched to a gene: 2. CDR3 loop: CATSDSQGDTEAFF. For the CDR3, the DNA is TGTGCCACCAGTGATTCTCAGGGGGACACTGAAGCTTTCTTT.

V gene TRBV2 combines with J gene TRBJ1-1; D remains ambiguous. Trimming stripped 4 bases from V and 1 base from J, with 10 bases between. Germline V gives CDR1 SNHLY, CDR2 FYNNEI. This CDR3 is built from 14 residues. CDR3 nucleotide sequence: TGTGCCAGCAGTGCCCGATCAGGGAACACTGAAGCTTTCTTT. Its protein product is CASSARSGNTEAFF.

The J gene is TRBJ2-3, the V gene TRBV12-3 or TRBV12-4; TRBD1 might be the D (5 bases). The ends were cut back, 7 bases at V and 9 bases at J, with 17 bases in the middle. The CDR3 is 13 amino acids. The DNA of the CDR3 is TGTGCCAGCACTTGGGGCGCTGGCGAGACGCAGTATTTT. This sequence encodes CASTWGAGETQYF.

The chain carries TRBV27 and TRBJ1-5; possibly TRBD1 for D (5 bases). The CDR3 totals 14 residues. Between the trimmed V and J ends, which lost 5 bases and 2 bases, there was a span of 10 bases. CDR1 MNHEY and CDR2 SMNVEV come from the germline V gene (reference sequence). CDR3 residues: CASSVQGGNQPQHF. The CDR3 bases are TGTGCCAGCAGTGTTCAGGGTGGCAATCAGCCCCAGCATTTT.

The chain is built from TRBV7-9 and TRBJ1-2; TRBD1 aligns across 8 bases. Germline V gene lookup returns CDR1 SEHNR and CDR2 FQNEAQ (reference sequence). There are 15 residues in the CDR3. With 5 bases clipped from V and 5 bases from J, the junction kept 10 bases outside the gene matches. The CDR3 here is CASSRRGRFLYGYTF. The DNA for the CDR3 is TGTGCCAGCAGCCGCAGGGGGCGCTTCCTTTATGGCTACACCTTC.

The genes are TRBV6-5 and TRBJ2-5; possibly TRBD2 for D (6 bases). V gave up 0 bases and J gave up 5 bases, with 13 bases separating them. CDR1 MNHEY and CDR2 SVGAGI come from the germline V gene. The CDR3 extends over 15 amino acids. For the CDR3, the DNA is TGTGCCAGCAGTTACTCGGGACTGAATCAGGAGACCCAGTACTTC. Its protein is CASSYSGLNQETQYF.

The V call is TRBV5-1, the J call TRBJ1-6; 9 bases align to TRBD1. V lost 3 bases and J lost 10; bases outside the gene matches: 5. The length of the CDR3 is 14 residues. The germline gives CDR1 SGHRS, CDR2 YFSETQ. The CDR3 DNA follows: TGCGCCAGCAGCTCGGGACAGGGTCGATCACCCCTCCACTTT. Amino acid sequence: CASSSGQGRSPLHF.

V and J are TRBV6-5 and TRBJ2-7; 7 bases are a match to TRBD1. This CDR3 has 13 residues. Looked up from germline, CDR1 is MNHEY and CDR2 is SVGAGI. With V trimmed by 6 bases and J by 3 bases, 5 bases remained unmatched. The CDR3 DNA sequence: TGTGCCAGCAGCCGGGACAGACTCTACGAGCAGTACTTC. It specifies CASSRDRLYEQYF.

This clone turned up a few times. The chain employs TRBV5-8 and TRBJ1-4; the D gene is possibly TRBD1 (6 bases). The germline V gene has CDR1 SGHTS and CDR2 YDEGEE. V dropped 0 bases and J dropped 6 bases, with 9 bases sitting between them. The CDR3 consists of 14 residues. CDR3 loop: CASSLGQEDEKLFF. CDR3 coding DNA: TGTGCCAGCAGCTTGGGACAGGAGGATGAAAAACTGTTTTTT.

The sample holds a few counts of this clone. This chain connects TRBV9 to TRBJ1-1, with a tentative D call TRBD1 (6 bases). This CDR3 is built from 15 residues. Looked up from germline, CDR1 is SGDLS and CDR2 is YYNGEE. Trimming took off 4 bases at V and 1 base at J, with 14 bases between the two ends. CDR3 loop: CASSPLGGANTEAFF. As DNA, the CDR3 is TGTGCCAGCAGCCCCCTGGGGGGGGCGAACACTGAAGCTTTCTTT.

V gene TRBV14 combines with J gene TRBJ2-7; 9 bases fit TRBD1. This CDR3 has 16 residues. J was trimmed by 2 bases and V by 4 bases; bases with no gene match: 9. The germline gives CDR1 SGHDN, CDR2 FVKESK. The DNA for the CDR3 is TGTGCCAGCAGCCCCATTCCGGGACAGGGAACCTACGAGCAGTACTTC. Amino acid sequence: CASSPIPGQGTYEQYF.

Regarding this clone: Other DNA sequences in this specimen translate into the identical CDR3. The J gene is TRBJ2-2, the V gene TRBV6-5, with D unclear. Germline-derived CDR1 and CDR2 are MNHEY and SVGAGI. V lost 0 bases, J lost 0 bases, and 5 bases lay in between. This CDR3 contains 15 residues. The CDR3 region is CASSYSGTNTGELFF. CDR3 DNA: TGTGCCAGCAGTTACTCGGGGACGAACACCGGGGAGCTGTTTTTT.